This TCR beta chain was documented in a study of cytomegalovirus exposure and HLA in healthy donors. The PCR made use of 60 Vbeta and 13 Jbeta primers. This table comes from immunoSEQ multiplex PCR, and its TCRdb copy is limited to in-frame clones, with some not included. This sample has 150,000 to 200,000 clones, with around 80% found just once. The germline V and J ends were trimmed by 4 bases and 8 bases, with 16 bases remaining between them. Germline assignment: CDR1 SGDLS and CDR2 YYNGEE. The CDR3 spans 14 residues. The study's findings and limits: In an earlier analysis, in roughly 580 donors, most V segments appeared productive either ~90% or ~30% of the time. Per published reports, the classifier diagnosed cytomegalovirus status with high specificity and sensitivity.

Only a few counts were recorded for this clone. Its specificity is unknown. This chain links TRBV9 with TRBJ1-5; maybe TRBD1 (6 bases). The material sequenced was PBMCs. This clonotype was obtained from a woman in her 30s in good health and CMV-seropositive. This CDR3 reads CASSPHRAGKPQHF. CDR3 in DNA: TGTGCCAGCAGCCCGCACAGGGCTGGGAAGCCCCAGCATTTT.